The 20 T cell receptor beta chains below all came from one sample that was sequenced in a study of T cell repertoires in cytomegalovirus infection. TCRdb ran MiXCR on the reads and lists one entry per CDR3 protein. This table holds about 60,000 distinct CDR3 sequences, over 15% found once. The antigens for these receptors are not known. Material: CD8+ T cells from cultured PBMCs, obtained from culture after CMV antigen stimulation. The receptors here all came from a human donor in good health (CMV status not recorded). Some clones in this sample may be carry-over from other donors' samples.

The J gene is TRBJ1-1, the V gene TRBV4-1, with TRBD1 identical over 7 bases. The CDR3 covers 13 residues. After removal of 2 bases from V and 7 bases from J, the junction contained 4 bases not matched to a gene. Looked up from germline, CDR1 is MGHRA and CDR2 is YSYEKL. This CDR3 is CASSQRTGSEAFF. In DNA form, the CDR3 reads TGCGCCAGCAGCCAACGGACAGGTAGTGAAGCTTTCTTT.

About this clonotype: A read error may produce the germline difference seen at one junction end. This chain connects TRBV27 to TRBJ1-1, with unresolved D. The CDR3 is made up of 14 amino acids. Germline values: CDR1 MNHEY, CDR2 SMNVEV (reference sequence). CDR3 sequence: CARSLGSLNTEAFF. CDR3 DNA sequence: TGTGCCCGCAGTTTGGGGAGCTTGAACACTGAAGCTTTCTTT.

This clonotype was seen a handful of times. The chain combines TRBV7-2 with TRBJ2-2; D not certain. Trimming left V 3 bases short and J 4 bases short, with 9 bases between. The CDR3 runs to 14 residues. Looked up from germline, CDR1 is SGHTA and CDR2 is FQGNSA. DNA for the CDR3: TGTGCCAGCAGCTTCGTTAGCTTCACCGGGGAGCTGTTTTTT. Protein sequence: CASSFVSFTGELFF.

This clonotype has only one observation. The chain employs TRBV20-1 and TRBJ2-1, with 7 bases identical to TRBD2. This CDR3 spans 17 amino acids. The germline V gene encodes CDR1 DFQATT and CDR2 SNEGSKA (reference sequence). Unmatched junction bases numbered 14, after V lost 4 bases and J lost 2 bases. The chain's CDR3 is CSAIPRVREVTYNEQFF. CDR3 DNA sequence: TGCAGTGCTATTCCCCGGGTCCGGGAGGTCACCTACAATGAGCAGTTCTTC.

The chain links TRBV6-6 to TRBJ2-7; tentatively, D is TRBD2 (5 bases). This CDR3 comprises 12 residues. V was clipped by 6 bases and J by 3 bases, with 9 bases between them. Germline-derived CDR1 and CDR2 are MNHNY and SVGAGI (reference sequence). DNA for the CDR3: TGTGCCAGCAGCCGGACTCTCTACGAGCAGTACTTC. Its translation is CASSRTLYEQYF.

J is TRBJ1-2 and V is TRBV6-6; D is uncertain. CDR1 and CDR2 (germline): MNHNY, SVGAGI (reference sequence). The CDR3 is 15 residues long. The germline V and J ends were trimmed by 6 bases and 1 base, with 15 bases remaining between them. CDR3 sequence (DNA): TGTGCCAGCAGACCCGACGGACGTGATAACTATGGCTACACCTTC. Amino acid sequence: CASRPDGRDNYGYTF.

This sequence joins TRBV4-1 and TRBJ2-7, with 7 nucleotides matching TRBD1. The V gene's germline CDR1 is MGHRA and CDR2 YSYEKL. This CDR3 is built from 15 residues. The V and J ends lost 1 base and 5 bases, in that order; junction bases with no gene match: 8. CDR3 protein: CASSQGYRGSDEQYF. The CDR3 DNA is TGCGCCAGCAGCCAAGGTTACAGGGGTTCGGACGAGCAGTACTTC.

The sample holds a few counts of this clonotype. The chain recombines TRBV7-2 with TRBJ2-2; 13 nucleotides agree with TRBD2. J lost 6 bases, V lost 5 bases, and 9 bases had no gene match. This CDR3 contains 17 residues. Germline lookup yields CDR1 SGHTA and CDR2 FQGNSA. The CDR3 region is CASSHPGLAGFAGELFF. The CDR3 nucleotides are TGTGCCAGCAGCCATCCGGGACTAGCGGGATTTGCCGGGGAGCTGTTTTTT.

V and J are TRBV27 and TRBJ2-1; maybe TRBD2 (6 bases). Germline assignment: CDR1 MNHEY and CDR2 SMNVEV (reference sequence). Trimming cost V 5 bases and J 3 bases, with 17 bases left between them. This CDR3 is 16 amino acids long. CDR3 DNA sequence: TGTGCCAGCAGTCCCTATATGCGGGGTCACTACAATGAGCAGTTCTTC. This codes for CASSPYMRGHYNEQFF.

This clonotype was recorded many times. The chain combines TRBV6-1 with TRBJ2-1, with D perhaps being TRBD1 or TRBD2 (5 bases each). V was clipped by 9 bases and J by 5 bases, with 14 bases between them. The CDR3 consists of 13 residues. Germline CDR1 is MNHNS and CDR2 is SASEGT. The CDR3: CASRRDAHNEQFF. The CDR3 DNA is TGTGCCAGTAGACGGGACGCTCACAATGAGCAGTTCTTC.

The chain links TRBV24-1 to TRBJ2-1; 7 bases are shared with TRBD2. Germline CDR1 reads KGHDR; CDR2 reads SFDVKD. The trim removed 6 bases at V and 5 bases at J, leaving 3 bases unmatched. This CDR3 spans 13 amino acids. CDR3 region: CATSQRGDNEQFF. The CDR3 region has the DNA TGTGCCACCAGTCAGCGGGGCGACAATGAGCAGTTCTTC.

This clonotype was recorded at least ten times. CDR3 in DNA: TGTGCCAGCAGCTTGGACTTCTACAATGAGCAGTTCTTC. Protein: CASSLDFYNEQFF. V usage is TRBV7-3 and J usage is TRBJ2-1; D is perhaps TRBD2 (5 bases). Germline V lookup: CDR1 SGHTA, CDR2 FQGTGA. The CDR3 has 13 amino acids. The germline V and J ends were trimmed by 3 bases and 3 bases, with 6 bases remaining between them.

The chain carries TRBV28 and TRBJ2-7; D possibly corresponds to TRBD1 (6 bases). Trimming took off 7 bases at V and 5 bases at J, with 15 bases between the two ends. The CDR3 consists of 13 residues. CDR1 and CDR2 (germline): MDHEN, SYDVKM. The DNA of the CDR3 is TGTGCCAGCACCTTCAGGGGTTTGGACGAGCAGTACTTC. Translation gives CASTFRGLDEQYF.

The chain uses TRBV19 and TRBJ1-1; unclear D gene. Deletions cut 5 bases from V and 2 bases from J, with 12 bases between. The germline gives CDR1 LNHDA, CDR2 SQIVND (reference sequence). The CDR3 covers 14 residues. The CDR3 sequence is CASSSRATNTEAFF. The CDR3 DNA sequence: TGTGCCAGTAGTTCAAGGGCCACTAACACTGAAGCTTTCTTT.

This clonotype was counted a few times. The chain links TRBV11-3 to TRBJ2-1; 8 positions match TRBD1. The junction had 10 bases not matched to a gene; V was cut back by 5 bases and J by 4 bases. Germline assignment: CDR1 SGHNT and CDR2 YENEEA. This CDR3 has 16 residues. The CDR3 loop is CASSHPTGVAYNEQFF. The CDR3 DNA follows: TGTGCCAGCAGCCACCCGACAGGGGTTGCGTACAATGAGCAGTTCTTC.

This clonotype was seen only a few times. The chain joins TRBV29-1 to TRBJ2-2, with 8 bases identical to TRBD1. V trimming: 6 bases; J trimming: 4 bases; junction bases outside the gene matches: 10. The CDR3 length is 15 residues. In germline, CDR1 is SQVTM, CDR2 ANQGSEA. The CDR3: CSVESGQGSTGELFF. For the CDR3, the DNA is TGCAGCGTCGAAAGCGGACAGGGATCCACCGGGGAGCTGTTTTTT.

This clonotype was detected ten times or more. The chain is built from TRBV6-2 or TRBV6-3 and TRBJ1-6, with no clear D. CDR3 length equals 16 residues. Trimming stripped 0 bases from V and 0 bases from J, with 6 bases between. Germline loops: CDR1 MNHEY, CDR2 SVGEGT. For the CDR3, the DNA is TGTGCCAGCAGTTACTCGGGAGACTCCTATAATTCACCCCTCCACTTT. Translation gives CASSYSGDSYNSPLHF.

This clonotype appeared a few times. The chain has TRBV20-1 and TRBJ1-5, with D possibly matching TRBD1 (6 bases). Germline values: CDR1 DFQATT, CDR2 SNEGSKA (reference sequence). The CDR3 loop spans 14 amino acids. V was shortened by 3 bases and J by 0 bases, with 9 bases between the two germline ends. This CDR3 is CSARDSNSNQPQHF. The CDR3 DNA reads TGCAGTGCTAGGGACAGCAATAGCAATCAGCCCCAGCATTTT.

This clonotype was seen only a few times. The V and J genes are TRBV7-9 and TRBJ1-3; 7 positions match TRBD1. Germline CDR1 is SEHNR and CDR2 is FQNEAQ (reference sequence). V dropped 5 bases and J dropped 0; count of bases not matched to a gene: 4. The length of the CDR3 is 15 residues. This CDR3 reads CASSRDRFSGNTIYF. The CDR3 nucleotides read TGTGCCAGCAGCCGGGACAGATTCTCTGGAAACACCATATATTTT.

There are a few counts of this clonotype. The CDR3 sequence: CASSLGGLAGSYEQYF. In DNA, the CDR3 is TGTGCCAGCAGCTTAGGGGGACTAGCGGGTTCCTACGAGCAGTACTTC. The chain links TRBV7-2 to TRBJ2-7, with TRBD2 identical over 12 bases. The germline V gene encodes CDR1 SGHTA and CDR2 FQGNSA. Unmatched junction bases numbered 2, after V lost 1 base and J lost 1 base. The CDR3 extends over 16 amino acids.